This T cell receptor beta chain was found in a study of T cell responses to AZD1222 COVID-19 vaccine (dated by TCRdb to the early 2020s). The study in broad terms: AZD1222 recipients whose second dose came at about 4 weeks and those whose second dose came at about 12 weeks were combined into one group, since spike-specific TCR depth and breadth did not differ between the two schedules. Trial participants were enrolled by age into subgroups of 18-55, 56-69 and 70-plus years, and around 150, 28 and 57 TCR-sequenced participants, respectively, were included in these subgroups. A total of over 230 trial participants underwent TCR sequencing, of whom roughly 210 received two doses of AZD1222 and some 25 received two doses of the MenACWY control vaccine.

Taken from the germline V gene, the CDR1 and CDR2 loops are SGHVS and FQNEAQ. The germline V and J ends show losses of 3 bases and 5 bases respectively, and no gene match explains 6 bases of the junction. Its CDR3 holds 15 amino acids, cysteine through phenylalanine. The kept DNA is CDR3 alone, 45 bases in frame from the first base. Explained via the paper, the time point label denotes: baseline before first vaccination. Vaccinee samples were obtained from the UK trials COV001 and COV002, which included a single-blind randomized controlled phase 2/3 trial of AZD1222 (ChAdOx1 nCoV-19) in healthy adults. For TCRbeta chain sequencing, PBMC samples from trial participants were taken at day 0 and at day 28 after the second dose. With regard to this clone: There is no known antigen for this receptor. No much larger clone is present one base from it, and per-base qualities are unavailable.

Study-wide conclusions, independent of this receptor: Most participants were white British and females outnumbered males, and the authors suggested that clonal diversity may have been underestimated. A significant rise in spike-specific TCR breadth and depth was observed after two AZD1222 doses relative to day 0 and relative to MenACWY recipients. Because no day 14 peak-response samples were available, repertoires were characterized only after the peak T cell response. Only a handful of AZD1222 recipients were SARS-CoV-2 seropositive at baseline, limiting conclusions about previously exposed vaccinees. In the small 56-69-year group, the increase in depth fell short of significance, most likely because of low power. Vaccine-associated CD4 TCRs spanned the whole spike protein, with dominant responses in regions 160-218 and 743-854. Epitopes outside the regions mutated in the B.1.351 and B.1.1.7 variants were reportedly recognized by nearly half of the unique spike-specific TCRs.

The CDR3 regions of human TCRbeta chains were analyzed by immunosequencing. As for the authors' bioinformatics: Repertoire TCRs were matched against a reference library of SARS-CoV-2-specific TCRs generated with the MIRA antigen-specificity platform. Breadth was defined as the fraction of unique TCRs that were SARS-CoV-2-associated. Depth was defined as the fraction of total T cells that were SARS-CoV-2-associated. Using the MIRA data, every spike-specific TCR was mapped to the spike region that the TCR reacted to and assigned to either a CD4 or a CD8 class. Log10-transformed breadth and depth values were compared by one-way ANOVA with Sidak's multiple comparisons tests. As stored in TCRdb, this immuneACCESS dataset retains in-frame rearrangements with V and J assigned. A fraction of the clones does not appear; measured against another copy, unresolved V genes explain less than half of the discrepancy, and the remainder lacks a known reason. Clone size and V and J calls were adopted from that table, with D and trimming inferred from the DNA. The sample records about 99,000 clones, around nine tenths of which are singletons. The top ten clonotypes cover more than 20% of the sample.

The rearranged chain carries TRBV7-8 and TRBJ2-1; the central 8 bases match TRBD2. Source: peripheral blood, taken on day 0 of AZD1222 vaccination. The sequence derives from an adult in good health. At the DNA level, the sequence is TGTGCCAGCAGCTTGACAGGACTAGCAGACAATGAGCAGTTCTTC. It specifies CASSLTGLADNEQFF. Beyond the CDR3, the reference TRBV7-8 and TRBJ2-1 genes provide the residues; the full variable domain reads: GAGVSQSPRYKVAKRGQDVALRCDPISGHVSLFWYQQALGQGPEFLTYFQNEAQLDKSGLPSDRFFAERPEGSVSTLKIQRTQQEDSAVYLCASSLTGLADNEQFFGPGTRLTVL.